This T cell receptor beta chain originates from a study of cytomegalovirus exposure and HLA in healthy donors. Study context: Approximately 190 million T cells yielded 100 million to 130 million unique TCR beta sequences, as an earlier analysis found. Findings of the study overall: Earlier findings revealed that most TCR beta V segments proved productive either about 87% or about 30% of the time.

As concerns this clone: Antigen specificity is unknown.

PCR involved 60 Vbeta and 13 Jbeta primers. Repertoires were generated with immunoSEQ multiplex PCR, while TCRdb's copy carries only in-frame clones and drops some. The table shows over 200,000 clones, with about 84% occurring only once. Germline-derived CDR1 and CDR2 are MNHNS and SASEGT. V shed 7 bases, J shed 5 bases, and the junction held 10 bases outside the gene matches. The CDR3 runs 15 residues. This TCR derives from a human donor in good health. V usage is TRBV6-1 and J usage is TRBJ1-5, with TRBD1 identical over 8 bases. The specimen was PBMCs. For the CDR3, the DNA is TGTGCCAGCAAGGGATCAGGGGGCTGGGATCAGCCCCAGCATTTT. It yields the protein CASKGSGGWDQPQHF.